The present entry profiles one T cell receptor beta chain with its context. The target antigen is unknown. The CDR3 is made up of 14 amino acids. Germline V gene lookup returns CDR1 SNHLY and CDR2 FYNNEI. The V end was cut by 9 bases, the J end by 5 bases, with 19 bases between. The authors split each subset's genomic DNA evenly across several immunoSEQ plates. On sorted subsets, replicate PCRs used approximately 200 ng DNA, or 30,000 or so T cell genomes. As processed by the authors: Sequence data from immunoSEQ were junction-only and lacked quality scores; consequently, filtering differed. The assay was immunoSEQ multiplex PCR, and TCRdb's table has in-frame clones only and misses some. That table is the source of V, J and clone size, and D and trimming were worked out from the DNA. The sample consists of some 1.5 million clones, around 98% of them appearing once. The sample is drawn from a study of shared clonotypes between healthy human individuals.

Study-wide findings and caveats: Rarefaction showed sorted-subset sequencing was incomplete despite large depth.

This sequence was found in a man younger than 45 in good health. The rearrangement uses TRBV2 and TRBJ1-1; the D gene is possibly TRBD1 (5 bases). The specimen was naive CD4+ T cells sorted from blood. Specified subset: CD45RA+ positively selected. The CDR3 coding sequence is TGTGCCAGTATAGGCGGGGGATTAAGGACTGAAGCTTTCTTT. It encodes CASIGGGLRTEAFF.